The clone carrying this T cell receptor beta chain was counted only a few times. This sample was taken from a study of T cells after yellow fever vaccination. V dropped 1 base and J dropped 8 bases, with 17 bases sitting between them. CDR3 length: 15 residues. Looked up from germline, CDR1 is SEHNR and CDR2 is FQNEAQ (reference sequence). It was through 5'RACE template switching that TCR cDNA was made, with a universal primer site and UMIs added. MiXCR was run by TCRdb on the 5' RACE reads, yielding one entry per CDR3 protein. The table records some 560,000 distinct CDR3 sequences, around 16% of them present only once.

This chain uses TRBV7-9 with TRBJ1-2; tentative D call: TRBD1 (6 bases). The sample in question was PBMCs, obtained 5 days after the first yellow fever vaccination. The TCR comes from a man between 18 and 29 years old who received the YFV17D yellow fever vaccine. CDR3 in DNA: TGTGCCAGCAGCTTAGAGGGGGGGAACCCCGGAGGCTACACCTTC. Protein: CASSLEGGNPGGYTF.